This T cell receptor beta chain stems from a study of vaccination effects on CD4 cells after COVID-19. Study context: Vaccination of participants consisted of two doses of either the BNT162b2 or mRNA-1273 vaccine. At 16 days and at one week before vaccination, samples were given by two convalescent patients. Whole-study findings and limits: Newly vaccine-induced clones made up most of the convalescents' post-vaccine spike-reactive clones.

Sequencing was performed with immunoSEQ multiplex PCR; in TCRdb, only in-frame clones are kept and a portion is missing. The table records more than 35,000 clones, approximately 70% of them present only once. Germline CDR1 is SGHRS and CDR2 is YFSETQ. V was clipped by 0 bases and J by 5 bases, with 11 bases between them. CDR3 length: 14 residues. This clone occurred once. Its antigen is currently unknown. Ahead of sequencing, the ViraFEST assay grew antigen-specific CD4+ T cells using viral peptide pools. At the end of about 10 days of culture, CD4+ T cells were isolated. The person had a PCR-confirmed SARS-CoV-2 infection during March to December 2020. Supplemented with about 10 IU/ml IL-2 and around 10 ug/ml peptides, around 2 million PBMC per well were kept in culture.

The rearrangement links TRBV5-1 to TRBJ2-5; D gene ambiguous. The sequencing used CD4+ T cells from PBMCs cultured with a peptide pool, collected before COVID-19 vaccination. This receptor was identified in a human donor who had a prior SARS-CoV-2 infection. CDR3 DNA sequence: TGCGCCAGCAGCTTGGACCCGGGTCTGGAGACCCAGTACTTC. Its protein product is CASSLDPGLETQYF. The entire variable domain, with the rest obtained from reference TRBV5-1 and TRBJ2-5, is as follows: KAGVTQTPRYLIKTRGQQVTLSCSPISGHRSVSWYQQTPGQGLQFLFEYFSETQRNKGNFPGRFSGRQFSNSRSEMNVSTLELGDSALYLCASSLDPGLETQYFGPGTRLLVL.